Listed here is a single TCR beta chain. Its antigen is still unknown. Per-nucleotide qualities are absent, and no much larger clonotype sits a single base away. The CDR1 and CDR2 encoded by the germline V gene are SGHNT and YENEEA. Ends trimmed: V by 2 bases, J by 4 bases; bases unmatched to a gene: 19. The CDR3 holds 20 amino acids from the cysteine to the phenylalanine. Just the 60-base CDR3 DNA is kept, in frame starting at base 1. The sample is drawn from a study of cytotoxic CD8 clonotypes in ibrutinib-treated CLL listed by TCRdb under 2021. Describing the broader study: In this cohort, approximately 15 patients were treatment-naive and ten to eleven were relapsed/refractory, while about 17 had unmutated IGHV. Partial responses were observed in roughly 25 patients and complete responses in 2; after a median follow-up of roughly 72 months, remission was maintained in roughly 15 patients and progression was observed in approximately 12. Samples at response were collected after a median of about 12 months of treatment, with a range of about 6 to 36 months. Samples averaged about 260,000 productive templates and some 91,000 productive rearrangements. Longitudinal samples were obtainable from about 30% of the roughly 86 participants in the trial. Cryopreserved peripheral blood mononuclear cells were collected at three points: before therapy, at response, and at either sustained remission or disease progression. All remission and progressive disease samples were collected while patients were still receiving ibrutinib.

The sample's time point label is to be understood as: 12 months on ibrutinib. Roughly 1.9 micrograms of genomic DNA were extracted from cryopreserved PBMCs for TCR beta library preparation. Longitudinal blood samples from CLL patients on ibrutinib monotherapy were analyzed using high-throughput TCR beta sequencing. The patients were enrolled in a single-center, open-label phase 2 trial of ibrutinib monotherapy. Each clonotype received, on average, around 10x coverage in deep resolution sequencing performed on a MiSeq, where the target depth lay between 1 in 1 million and 1 in 200,000 T cells. The immunoSEQ hsTCRB Kit was used to generate the TCR beta libraries. For the original study's pipeline: ImmunoSEQ Data Assistant and ImmunoSEQ Analyzer were used for data analysis, and V, D and J genes were assigned according to IMGT definitions. Clonality, which ranges from 0 to 1, was calculated as one minus the normalized Shannon entropy of productive rearrangement frequencies. Only overrepresented clonotypes making up at least 0.05% of the repertoire of each patient were included in the public clonotype analysis. Repertoires from thirteen age-matched healthy donors in immuneACCESS were used as clonality controls. The immuneACCESS repertoire file appears here via TCRdb, limited to in-frame rearrangements. These files lack a portion of the clones; in checked studies, under half of the deficit traces to unresolved V genes, and the cause of the others is not known. The DNA was the basis for D and trimming; V, J and clone size are from that table. In this sample the table shows roughly 100,000 clones, around 73% of which occur a single time. Under 35% of the sample goes to the ten largest clones.

The investigation overall reported the following: Public clonotypes were rare and either contracted or stayed stable during treatment, and the rise in clonality at ibrutinib response reflected the expansion of private clonotypes. At baseline, clonality was higher than in age-matched healthy donors and showed a strong correlation with circulating CD8+ T-cell counts. At ibrutinib response clonality went up, during sustained remission it held steady, and at progression it dropped back toward baseline. Sampling times were not matched between patients in sustained remission and patients whose disease was progressing, and lymph node repertoires were not examined.

The material sequenced was PBMCs, taken after 12 months of ibrutinib treatment. This chain is built from TRBV11-3 and TRBJ2-5, with 10 junctional bases fitting TRBD2. This sequence was found in a human donor with chronic lymphocytic leukemia. The sequenced DNA is TGTGCCAGCAGCTTACGGGTCCCTAAAGCGGGGGGGCCGGAGGGAGAGACCCAGTACTTC. This yields the protein CASSLRVPKAGGPEGETQYF.